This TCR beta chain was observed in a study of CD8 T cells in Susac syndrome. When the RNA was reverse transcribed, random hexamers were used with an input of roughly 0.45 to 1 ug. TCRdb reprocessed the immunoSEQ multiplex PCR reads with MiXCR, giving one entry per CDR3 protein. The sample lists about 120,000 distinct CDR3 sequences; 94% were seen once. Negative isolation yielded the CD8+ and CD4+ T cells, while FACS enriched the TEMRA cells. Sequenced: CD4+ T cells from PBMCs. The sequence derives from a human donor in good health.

The CDR3 reads CASSFGLAQETQYF. The CDR3, as DNA: TGTGCCAGCAGCTTCGGACTAGCTCAAGAGACCCAGTACTTC. The rearrangement joins TRBV7-2 to TRBJ2-5, with TRBD2 matching 8 bases. Germline CDR1 is SGHTA and CDR2 is FQGNSA. V was clipped by 3 bases and J by 2 bases; unmatched bases: 2. This CDR3 contains 14 residues.